The 2 T cell receptor beta chains reported below all come from one sample, sequenced in a study of T cell clones after liver transplantation. Method: immunoSEQ multiplex PCR; TCRdb's copy keeps in-frame clones and lacks some. The table shows about 51,000 clones, with roughly nine tenths occurring only once. This sample comprised CD8+ T cells from blood, obtained 12 months after liver transplant. All receptors come from a human patient who received a liver transplant. A subset of T cells may come from the graft donor.

A remark on this clone: Other DNA sequences of this sample code for an identical CDR3. The rearrangement links TRBV27 to TRBJ1-1, with D perhaps matching TRBD1 (5 bases). The CDR3 sequence is 14 residues long. The V and J ends lost 2 bases and 0 bases respectively, with 7 bases between them. Germline CDR1 reads MNHEY; CDR2 reads SMNVEV (reference sequence). In nucleotides, the CDR3 is TGTGCCAGCAGTTTAACAGGCATGAACACTGAAGCTTTCTTT. This gives the protein CASSLTGMNTEAFF.

This clone has a single count. V usage is TRBV29-1 and J usage is TRBJ2-2; the D call may be TRBD1 or TRBD2 (5 bases each). Germline-derived CDR1 and CDR2 are SQVTM and ANQGSEA. The CDR3 is 13 residues long. V was trimmed by 4 bases and J by 4 bases, leaving 10 bases between them. The CDR3 spells CSVGPGTTGELFF. The CDR3 DNA reads TGCAGCGTTGGGCCGGGGACCACCGGGGAGCTGTTTTTT.